The clone carrying this TCR beta chain was seen ten or more times. Its antigen is currently unknown. This CDR3 is 18 amino acids long. Germline V lookup: CDR1 MNHEY, CDR2 SVGAGI. The trim removed 6 bases at V and 3 bases at J, leaving 15 bases unmatched. This entry belongs to a study of early T cells in non-severe SARS-CoV-2 infection. Across the whole study: Sequencing used unsorted whole-blood bulk RNA, so chains lack pairing. Overall study results and limits: Sequences matched to VDJdb favored anti-spike CD8 responses, while private and CD4 specificities were missed.

The library protocol tagged individual cDNA molecules with unique molecular identifiers. TCRdb reprocessed the 5' RACE reads via MiXCR and lists one record per CDR3 protein. This sample has approximately 40,000 distinct CDR3 sequences, with approximately 11% found just once. The sequenced sample consisted of whole blood. The TCR was taken from an adult who was a healthcare worker with PCR-confirmed SARS-CoV-2 infection or an uninfected control (not recorded which). The gene calls are TRBV6-5 and TRBJ1-4, with 8 positions matching TRBD1. The CDR3 here is CASSSRTGPGTSNEKLFF. In DNA, the CDR3 is TGTGCCAGCAGCTCTCGGACAGGGCCGGGGACCTCTAATGAAAAACTGTTTTTT.